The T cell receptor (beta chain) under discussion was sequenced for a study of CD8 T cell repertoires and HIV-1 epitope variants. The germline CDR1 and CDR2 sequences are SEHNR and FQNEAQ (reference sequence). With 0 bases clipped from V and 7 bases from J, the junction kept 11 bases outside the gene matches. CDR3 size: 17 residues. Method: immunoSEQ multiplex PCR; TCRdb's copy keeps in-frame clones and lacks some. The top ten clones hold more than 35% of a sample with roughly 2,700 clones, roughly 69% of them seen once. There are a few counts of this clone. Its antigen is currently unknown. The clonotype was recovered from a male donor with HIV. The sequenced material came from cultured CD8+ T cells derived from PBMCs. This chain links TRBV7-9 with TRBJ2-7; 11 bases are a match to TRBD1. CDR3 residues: CASSLAGLGQGAYEQYF. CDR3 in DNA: TGTGCCAGCAGCTTAGCAGGACTAGGACAGGGGGCTTATGAGCAGTACTTC. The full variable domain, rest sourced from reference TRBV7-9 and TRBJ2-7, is DTGVSQNPRHKITKRGQNVTFRCDPISEHNRLYWYRQTLGQGPEFLTYFQNEAQLEKSRLLSDRFSAERPKGSFSTLEIQRTEQGDSAMYLCASSLAGLGQGAYEQYFGPGTRLTVT.